This TCR beta chain comes out of a study of tumor-infiltrating lymphocytes in primary liver carcinoma. Study details: Productive TCRbeta read counts per sample ran from roughly 3.7 to 6.8 million and were similar across tissue types.

Details on this clonotype: As yet, its antigen is unknown. Given a much more abundant clone one base away, this may be a read error.

It was unsorted whole blood that yielded blood RNA, and germline DNA was also extracted. With 400 to 550 ng total RNA as template and a constant-region primer, TCR beta cDNA was made. Slightly modified ARM-PCR served as the procedure for the TCR beta libraries. These libraries came from three rounds of nested multiplex PCR. For about 11 cycles apiece, the opening two PCR rounds ran with TRBV1-TRBV30 forward primers and a C-beta reverse primer. Using its own MiXCR run on the multiplex PCR reads, TCRdb lists one record per CDR3 protein. The data show 150,000 to 200,000 distinct CDR3 sequences, with 65% seen just once and roughly 7% held by the top ten. This CDR3 contains 13 residues. The germline V gene encodes CDR1 SGHDT and CDR2 YYEEEE. Study-wide findings and caveats: Among the pair types, tumor region pairs showed more overlap than tumor-adjacent and tumor-blood pairs.

The sequence was collected from an older woman with primary liver carcinoma and hepatitis B virus infection. Sequenced sample: peripheral blood. The rearrangement uses TRBV5-6 and TRBJ2-5; D assignment may be TRBD1 or TRBD2 (6 bases each). This CDR3 reads CASSLGGYETQHF. DNA of the CDR3: TGTGCCAGCAGCTTAGGGGGGTATGAGACCCAGCACTTC.